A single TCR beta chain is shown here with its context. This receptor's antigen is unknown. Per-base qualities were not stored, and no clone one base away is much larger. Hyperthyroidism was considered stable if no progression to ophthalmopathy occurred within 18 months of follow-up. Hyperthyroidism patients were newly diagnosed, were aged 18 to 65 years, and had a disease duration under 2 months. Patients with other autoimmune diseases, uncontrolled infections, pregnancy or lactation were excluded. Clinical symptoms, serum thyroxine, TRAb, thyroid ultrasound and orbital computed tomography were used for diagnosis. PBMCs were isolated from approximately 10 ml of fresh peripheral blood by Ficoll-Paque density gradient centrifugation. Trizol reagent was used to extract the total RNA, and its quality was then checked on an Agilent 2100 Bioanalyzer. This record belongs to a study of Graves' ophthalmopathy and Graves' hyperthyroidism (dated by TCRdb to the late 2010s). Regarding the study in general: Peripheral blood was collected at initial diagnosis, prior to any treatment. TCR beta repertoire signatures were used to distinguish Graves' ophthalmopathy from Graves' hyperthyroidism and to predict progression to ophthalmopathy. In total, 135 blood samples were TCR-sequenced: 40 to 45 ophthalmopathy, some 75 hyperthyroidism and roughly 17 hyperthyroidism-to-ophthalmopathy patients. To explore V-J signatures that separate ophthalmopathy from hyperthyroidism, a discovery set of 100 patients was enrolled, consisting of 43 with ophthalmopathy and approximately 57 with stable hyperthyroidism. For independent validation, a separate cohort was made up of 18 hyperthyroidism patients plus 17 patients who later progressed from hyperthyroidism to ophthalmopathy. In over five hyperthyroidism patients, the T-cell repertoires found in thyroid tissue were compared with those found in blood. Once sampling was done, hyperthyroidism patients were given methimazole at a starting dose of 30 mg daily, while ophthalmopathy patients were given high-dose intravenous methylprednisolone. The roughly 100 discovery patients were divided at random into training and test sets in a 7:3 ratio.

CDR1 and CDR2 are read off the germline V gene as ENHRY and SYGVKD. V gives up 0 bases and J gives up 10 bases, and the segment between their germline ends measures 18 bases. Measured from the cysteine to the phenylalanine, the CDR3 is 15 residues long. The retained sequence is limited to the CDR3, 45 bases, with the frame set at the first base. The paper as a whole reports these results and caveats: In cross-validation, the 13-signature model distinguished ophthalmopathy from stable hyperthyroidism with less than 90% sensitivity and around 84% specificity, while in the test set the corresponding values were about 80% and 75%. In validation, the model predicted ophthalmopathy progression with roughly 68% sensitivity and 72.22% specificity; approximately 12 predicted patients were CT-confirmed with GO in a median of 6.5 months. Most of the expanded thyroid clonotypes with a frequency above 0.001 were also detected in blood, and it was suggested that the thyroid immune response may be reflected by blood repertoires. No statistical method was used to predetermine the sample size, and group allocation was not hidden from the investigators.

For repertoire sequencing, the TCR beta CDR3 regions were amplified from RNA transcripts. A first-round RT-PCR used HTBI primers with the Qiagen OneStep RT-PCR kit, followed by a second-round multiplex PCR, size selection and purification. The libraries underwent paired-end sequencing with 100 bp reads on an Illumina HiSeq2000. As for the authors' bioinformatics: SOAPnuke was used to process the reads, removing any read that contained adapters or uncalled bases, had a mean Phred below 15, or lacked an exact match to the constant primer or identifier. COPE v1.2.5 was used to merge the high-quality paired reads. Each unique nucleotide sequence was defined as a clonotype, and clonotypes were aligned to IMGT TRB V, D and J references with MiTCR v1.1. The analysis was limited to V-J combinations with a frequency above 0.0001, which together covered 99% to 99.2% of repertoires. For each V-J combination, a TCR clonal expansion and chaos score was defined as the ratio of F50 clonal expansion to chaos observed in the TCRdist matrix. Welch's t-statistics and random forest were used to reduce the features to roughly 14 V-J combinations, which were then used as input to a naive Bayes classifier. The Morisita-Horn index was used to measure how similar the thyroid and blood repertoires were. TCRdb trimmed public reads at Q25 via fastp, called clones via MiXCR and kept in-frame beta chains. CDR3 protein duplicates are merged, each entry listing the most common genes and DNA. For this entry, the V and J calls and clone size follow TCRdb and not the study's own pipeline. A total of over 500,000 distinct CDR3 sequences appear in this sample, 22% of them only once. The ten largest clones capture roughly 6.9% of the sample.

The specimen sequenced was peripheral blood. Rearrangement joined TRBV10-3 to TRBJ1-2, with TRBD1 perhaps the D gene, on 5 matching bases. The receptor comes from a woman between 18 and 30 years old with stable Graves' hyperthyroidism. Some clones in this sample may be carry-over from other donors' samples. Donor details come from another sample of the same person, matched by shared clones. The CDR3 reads CAISESVKSTGTYTF. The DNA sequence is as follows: TGTGCCATCAGTGAGTCGGTCAAGAGCACAGGCACCTACACCTTC.